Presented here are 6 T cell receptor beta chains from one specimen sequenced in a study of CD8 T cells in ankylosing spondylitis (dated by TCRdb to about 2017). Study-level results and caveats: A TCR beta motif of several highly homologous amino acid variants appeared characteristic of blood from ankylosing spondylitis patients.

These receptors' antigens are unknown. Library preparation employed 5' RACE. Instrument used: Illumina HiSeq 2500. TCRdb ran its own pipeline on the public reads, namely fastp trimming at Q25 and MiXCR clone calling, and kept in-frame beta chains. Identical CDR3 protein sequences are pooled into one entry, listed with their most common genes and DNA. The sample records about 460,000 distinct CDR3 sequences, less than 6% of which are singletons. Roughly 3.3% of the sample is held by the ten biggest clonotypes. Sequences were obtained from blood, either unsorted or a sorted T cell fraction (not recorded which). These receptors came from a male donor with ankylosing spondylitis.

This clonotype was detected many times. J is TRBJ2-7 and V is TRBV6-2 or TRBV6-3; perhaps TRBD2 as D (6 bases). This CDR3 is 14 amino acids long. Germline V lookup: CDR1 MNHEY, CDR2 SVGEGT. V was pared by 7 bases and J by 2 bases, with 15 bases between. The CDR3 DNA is TGTGCCAGCACTCGTAGCGGCTCTACCTACGAGCAGTACTTC. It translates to CASTRSGSTYEQYF.

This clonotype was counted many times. The CDR3 sequence is CSARESSYGYTF. CDR3 sequence (DNA): TGCAGTGCTAGGGAGAGTTCCTATGGCTACACCTTC. The V call is TRBV20-1, the J call TRBJ1-2; no reliable D call. There are 12 residues in the CDR3. Germline CDR1 reads DFQATT; CDR2 reads SNEGSKA (reference sequence). Trimming stripped 3 bases from V and 4 bases from J, with 9 bases between.

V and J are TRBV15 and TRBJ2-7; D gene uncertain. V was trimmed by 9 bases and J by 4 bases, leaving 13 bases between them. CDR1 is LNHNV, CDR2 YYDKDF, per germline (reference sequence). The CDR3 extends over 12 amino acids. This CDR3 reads CATRKPPYEQYF. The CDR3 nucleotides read TGTGCCACTCGCAAGCCTCCGTACGAGCAGTACTTC.

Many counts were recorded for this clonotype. The CDR3 DNA sequence: TGTGCCAGCAGCTCCGAGGGGGGCGCGTATACTGAAGCTTTCTTT. Encoded protein: CASSSEGGAYTEAFF. The gene calls are TRBV6-1 and TRBJ1-1, with D possibly matching TRBD1 (6 bases). The V gene's germline CDR1 is MNHNS and CDR2 SASEGT. The V gene lost 6 bases and the J gene lost 5 bases, with 19 bases spanning the gap. The CDR3 is 15 amino acids.

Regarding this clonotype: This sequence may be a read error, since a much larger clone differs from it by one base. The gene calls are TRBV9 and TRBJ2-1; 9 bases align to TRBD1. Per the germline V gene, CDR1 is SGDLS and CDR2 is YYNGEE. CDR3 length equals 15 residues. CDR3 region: CASSGTGAGHNEKFF. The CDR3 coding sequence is TGTGCCAGCAGCGGGACAGGGGCAGGGCACAATGAGAAGTTCTTC.

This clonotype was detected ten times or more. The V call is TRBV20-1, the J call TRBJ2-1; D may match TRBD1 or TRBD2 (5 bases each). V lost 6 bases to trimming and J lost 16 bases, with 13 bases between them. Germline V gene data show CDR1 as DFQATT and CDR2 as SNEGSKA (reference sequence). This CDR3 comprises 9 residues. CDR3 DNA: TGCAGTGCCGGACGGGACCGCTTCTTC. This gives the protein CSAGRDRFF.